Below are 3 T cell receptor beta chains sequenced from a single sample in a study of shared clonotypes between healthy human individuals. The repertoire was sequenced with immunoSEQ multiplex PCR; TCRdb's copy has only in-frame clones and lacks some. The sample consists of about 610,000 clones, 97% of them appearing once. Input material: naive CD4+ T cells sorted from blood. Subset in this sample: CD45RA+ positively selected. These receptor sequences come from a woman aged 25 to 39 in good health.

This clone was picked up one time. The rearrangement links TRBV6-4 to TRBJ2-2; D unresolved. The CDR3 loop spans 15 amino acids. CDR1 and CDR2 from the germline V gene are MRHNA and SNTAGT. V gave up 2 bases and J gave up 0 bases, with 7 bases separating them. The CDR3 DNA sequence: TGTGCCAGCAGTGACCCCCAATCGAACACCGGGGAGCTGTTTTTT. Translation gives CASSDPQSNTGELFF.

The chain employs TRBV5-4 and TRBJ1-5; weak D call: TRBD1 (5 bases). V dropped 0 bases and J dropped 6 bases, with 13 bases sitting between them. Germline-derived CDR1 and CDR2 are SGHNT and YYREEE (reference sequence). This CDR3 spans 15 amino acids. The CDR3 is CASSLGGTHGQPQHF. The CDR3 region has the DNA TGTGCCAGCAGCTTGGGCGGGACCCACGGTCAGCCCCAGCATTTT.

The chain links TRBV6-5 to TRBJ1-1; D is unclear. V lost 5 bases and J 4 bases, leaving 14 bases between the germline ends. Germline loops: CDR1 MNHEY, CDR2 SVGAGI. The CDR3 has 14 amino acids. This CDR3 reads CASSQPGRGTEAFF. The CDR3 DNA reads as TGTGCCAGCAGTCAACCCGGGCGTGGCACTGAAGCTTTCTTT.